Given below is one T cell receptor (beta chain) in context. Its antigen remains unknown. Profiling relied on immunoSEQ multiplex PCR, and the TCRdb table lists in-frame clones only, not all of them. Of 50,000 to 60,000 clones listed, over 75% are singletons. The sample is drawn from a study of a mutant IDH1 vaccine in newly diagnosed glioma. Overall study context: During weeks 1, 3, 5, 7, 11, 15, 19 and 23, patients received eight vaccinations. Most patients had radiochemotherapy with temozolomide before enrollment; others had one alone.

Time point specified: week 11, during vaccination. Doses comprised 300 ug of mutant IDH1 20-mer peptide each, plus topical imiquimod. Each of the donors came in with new WHO grade 3 or 4 astrocytomas that were IDH1-mutant and ATRX-lost. The CDR3 is 16 amino acids. Germline assignment: CDR1 MGHRA and CDR2 YSYEKL. V was clipped by 1 base and J by 2 bases; unmatched bases: 7. This receptor was taken from a man aged 50 to 59 with glioma. This rearrangement joins TRBV4-1 to TRBJ1-2, with 7 bases identical to TRBD1. Sequenced material: PBMCs, taken from a glioma patient whose treatment included an IDH1 peptide vaccine. The DNA for the CDR3 is TGCGCCAGCAGCCAAGGAGGGGGCAGGGGAAACTATGGCTACACCTTC. Translated: CASSQGGGRGNYGYTF.